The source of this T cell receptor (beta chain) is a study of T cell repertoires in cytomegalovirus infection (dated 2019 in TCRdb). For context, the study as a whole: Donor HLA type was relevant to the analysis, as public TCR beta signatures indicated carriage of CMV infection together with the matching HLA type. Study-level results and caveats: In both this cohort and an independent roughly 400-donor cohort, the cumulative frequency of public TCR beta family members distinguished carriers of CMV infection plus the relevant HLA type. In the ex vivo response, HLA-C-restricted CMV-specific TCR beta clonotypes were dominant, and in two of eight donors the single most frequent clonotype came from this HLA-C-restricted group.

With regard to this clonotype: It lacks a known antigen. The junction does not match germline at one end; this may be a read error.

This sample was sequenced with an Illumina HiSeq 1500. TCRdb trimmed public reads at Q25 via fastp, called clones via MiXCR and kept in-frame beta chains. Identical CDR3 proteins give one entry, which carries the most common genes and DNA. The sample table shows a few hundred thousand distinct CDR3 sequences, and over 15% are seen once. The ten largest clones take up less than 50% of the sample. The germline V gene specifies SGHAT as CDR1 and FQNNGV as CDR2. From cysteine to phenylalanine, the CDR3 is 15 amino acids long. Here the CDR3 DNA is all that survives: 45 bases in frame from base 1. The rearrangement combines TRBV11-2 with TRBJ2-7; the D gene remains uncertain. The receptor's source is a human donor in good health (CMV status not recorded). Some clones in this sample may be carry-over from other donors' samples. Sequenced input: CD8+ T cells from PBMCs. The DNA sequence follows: TGTGCCAACAGCTTAGTCGGCGAAGGTACCTACGAGCAGTACTTC. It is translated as CANSLVGEGTYEQYF.